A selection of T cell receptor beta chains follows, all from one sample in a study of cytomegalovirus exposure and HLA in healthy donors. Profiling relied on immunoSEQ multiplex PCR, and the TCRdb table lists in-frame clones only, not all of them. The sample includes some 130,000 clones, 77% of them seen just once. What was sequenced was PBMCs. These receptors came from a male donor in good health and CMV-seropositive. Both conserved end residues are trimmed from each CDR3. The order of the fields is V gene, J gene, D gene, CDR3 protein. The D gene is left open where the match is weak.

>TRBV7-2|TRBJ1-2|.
ASSLGNSGYYGYT
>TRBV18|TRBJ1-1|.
ASSADSPNTEAF
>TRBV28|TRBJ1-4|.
ASNKPIPNEKLF
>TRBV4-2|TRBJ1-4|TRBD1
ASSQDIGQGGEKLF
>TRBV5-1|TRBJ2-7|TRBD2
ASSSRTSGGGKGSYEQY
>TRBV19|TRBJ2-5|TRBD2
ASSKGLAGAQETQY
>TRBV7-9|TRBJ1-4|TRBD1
ASSLGQAPLNEKLF
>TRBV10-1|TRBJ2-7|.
ASSDSSNRVRAYEQY
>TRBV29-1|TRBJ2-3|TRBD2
SSGTRGDTDTQY
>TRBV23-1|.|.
ASSQRSYEQY
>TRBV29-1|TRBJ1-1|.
SVAPGANTEAF
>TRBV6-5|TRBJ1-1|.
ARQRQMNTEAF
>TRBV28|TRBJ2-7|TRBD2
ASSYRRLAGRHEQY
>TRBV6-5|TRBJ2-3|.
ASRTSGGTQY
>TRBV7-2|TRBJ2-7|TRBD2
ASSRRGGPWGEQY
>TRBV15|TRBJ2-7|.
ATSRDSAAPGYEQY
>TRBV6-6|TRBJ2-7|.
ASSYSNTLAAYEQY
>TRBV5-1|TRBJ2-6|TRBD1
ASSSEGQTFSGANGLT
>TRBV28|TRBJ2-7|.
ASSLPGFNYEQY
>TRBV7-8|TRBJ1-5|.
ASSLNPLLASNNQPQH
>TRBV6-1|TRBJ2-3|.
ASSPVWPDTQY
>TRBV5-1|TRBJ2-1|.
ASSTAPGEQF
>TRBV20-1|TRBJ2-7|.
SAQGSEQY
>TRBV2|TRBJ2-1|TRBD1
ASSVSRQGAGEQF
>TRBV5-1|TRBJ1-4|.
ASSLVGAAGEKLF
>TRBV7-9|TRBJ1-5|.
ASSLDLAASPGSQPQH
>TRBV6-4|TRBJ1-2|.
ASSRSGAGALNYGYT
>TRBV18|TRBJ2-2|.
ASSPLRGPGTGELF
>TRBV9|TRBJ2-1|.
ASSVASNEQF
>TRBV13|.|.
ASSLRVRDWLSYEQY
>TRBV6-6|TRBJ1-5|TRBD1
AVQQGIHQPQH
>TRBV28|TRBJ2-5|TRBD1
ASSLGTGGETQY
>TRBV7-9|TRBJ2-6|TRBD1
SSSPSGQRWSSGANVLT
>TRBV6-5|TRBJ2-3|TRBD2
ASSPSGRSDTQY
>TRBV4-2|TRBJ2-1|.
ASSQGGEGSQF
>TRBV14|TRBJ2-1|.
ASSPRGAYNEQF
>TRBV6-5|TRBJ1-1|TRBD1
ASSSQGAATEAF
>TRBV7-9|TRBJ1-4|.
ASSLELGGRSNEKLF
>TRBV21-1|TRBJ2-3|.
ASSKERLAGGPGDTQY
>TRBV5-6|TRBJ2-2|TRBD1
ASSGDRGRYTGELF
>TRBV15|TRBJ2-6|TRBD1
ATSRDAGTAFSGANVLT
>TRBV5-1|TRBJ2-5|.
ASSLAFETQY
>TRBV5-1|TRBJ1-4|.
ASSSTLTENEKLF
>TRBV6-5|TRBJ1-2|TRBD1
ASSYRDSFYGYT
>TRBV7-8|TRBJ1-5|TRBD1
ASSRTGSNQPQH
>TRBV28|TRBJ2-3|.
ASSLAGDTDTQY
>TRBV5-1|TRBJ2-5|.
ASSLQTPTRTVPETQY
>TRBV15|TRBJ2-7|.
ATAKSDYEQY
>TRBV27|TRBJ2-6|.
ASKRADSGANGLT
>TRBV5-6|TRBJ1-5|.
ASSLYSNQPQH
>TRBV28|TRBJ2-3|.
ASSFTNRWGVPEGMPTSDTQY
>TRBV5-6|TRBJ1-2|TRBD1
ASSAGTGAVTNYGYT
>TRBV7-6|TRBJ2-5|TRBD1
ASSPDRGPETQY
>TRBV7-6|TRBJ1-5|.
ASSLGEGGNQPQH
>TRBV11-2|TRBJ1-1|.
ASSHDSTEAF
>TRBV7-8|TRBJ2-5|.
ASSLEWASVETQY
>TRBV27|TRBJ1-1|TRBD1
ASSFRQGAEAF